The 22 T cell receptor beta chains given below trace back to one sample, sequenced in a study of T-cell memory formation after mild COVID-19. TCRdb itself ran the 5' RACE reads through MiXCR, one entry per CDR3 protein. Of 550,000 to 600,000 distinct CDR3 sequences listed, roughly 20% are singletons. The specimen sequenced was PBMCs or a T cell subset sorted from them (not recorded which). The receptors come from an adult woman who had mild COVID-19 (a few samples of this study predate the infection). Cell type and time point are not known.

The chain couples TRBV12-3 or TRBV12-4 to TRBJ2-1; the D gene is possibly TRBD2 (7 bases). The CDR3 sequence is 14 residues long. The V end was cut by 7 bases, the J end by 4 bases, with 14 bases between. The CDR3 bases are TGTGCCAGCACCCAAGGGGGGGGGTACAATGAGCAGTTCTTC. Translating gives CASTQGGGYNEQFF.

CDR3 in DNA: TGCGCCAGCAGCTTTGAGACAACCCAGGGATCACCCCTCCACTTT. It is translated as CASSFETTQGSPLHF. The V and J genes are TRBV5-1 and TRBJ1-6; possible D gene TRBD1, 5 bases. The CDR3 consists of 15 residues. Trimming removed 2 bases from V and 10 bases from J, with 16 bases in between. Per the germline V gene, CDR1 is SGHRS and CDR2 is YFSETQ.

The chain is built from TRBV27 and TRBJ2-5; TRBD1 aligns across 8 bases. This CDR3 contains 14 residues. V was pared by 3 bases and J by 6 bases, with 6 bases of the junction left unmatched. In germline, CDR1 is MNHEY, CDR2 SMNVEV (reference sequence). The CDR3 sequence is CASSLGTGWQTQYF. CDR3 DNA sequence: TGTGCCAGCAGTTTGGGGACAGGTTGGCAGACCCAGTACTTC.

This clonotype was picked up many times. The DNA of the CDR3 is TGTGCCAGCAGCTTAGAGACAGGGCTCGATGGCTACACCTTC. Protein sequence: CASSLETGLDGYTF. V usage is TRBV11-2 and J usage is TRBJ1-2; 7 nucleotides align to TRBD1. Germline lookup yields CDR1 SGHAT and CDR2 FQNNGV. The trim removed 0 bases at V and 6 bases at J, leaving 4 bases unmatched. The CDR3 loop spans 14 amino acids.

The chain uses TRBV2 and TRBJ2-3; unclear D gene. V was shortened by 8 bases and J by 1 base, with 7 bases between the two germline ends. The CDR3 is 12 amino acids. From germline, CDR1 is SNHLY and CDR2 FYNNEI. The CDR3 DNA reads TGTGCCAGCCTTTCGGGCACAGATACGCAGTATTTT. Encoded protein: CASLSGTDTQYF.

This clonotype has more than one count but fewer than ten. This chain uses TRBV3-1 with TRBJ2-6; 10 nucleotides match TRBD2. There are 18 residues in the CDR3. Germline CDR1 reads LGHDT; CDR2 reads YNNKEL (reference sequence). Trimming took 2 bases from V and 0 from J; bases not matched to a gene: 4. The CDR3 nucleotides are TGTGCCAGCAGCCAATATGCTAGCGGGGGCTCTGGGGCCAACGTCCTGACTTTC. Its translation: CASSQYASGGSGANVLTF.

This clonotype was seen only a few times. The rearrangement joins TRBV11-2 to TRBJ2-1; TRBD2 aligns across 8 bases. Germline values: CDR1 SGHAT, CDR2 FQNNGV. V was clipped by 4 bases and J by 4 bases; unmatched bases: 9. The CDR3 length is 16 residues. The CDR3 DNA is TGTGCCAGCAGCTCTCTCCGCGCGGGAGGATACAATGAGCAGTTCTTC. Its translation: CASSSLRAGGYNEQFF.

This clonotype was observed a handful of times. V gene TRBV30 combines with J gene TRBJ2-7; no clear D. Deletions cut 2 bases from V and 7 bases from J, with 9 bases between. Germline V CDR1 and CDR2: GTSNPN, SVGIG (reference sequence). This CDR3 has 11 residues. The CDR3 protein is CAWSRDTEQYF. In DNA form, the CDR3 reads TGTGCCTGGAGTAGAGACACGGAGCAGTACTTC.

In this sample, this clonotype turned up a few times. The V gene is TRBV12-5, the J gene TRBJ2-3; D ambiguous. The CDR3 contains 13 residues. With 5 bases removed from V and 6 bases from J, the gap between germline ends came to 12 bases. Per the germline V gene, CDR1 is LGHNT and CDR2 is FRNRAP. CDR3 amino acids: CASGTLVGDTQYF. The CDR3 DNA is TGTGCTAGTGGTACCTTAGTTGGGGATACGCAGTATTTT.

The chain combines TRBV5-1 with TRBJ2-1; 12 bases map to TRBD2. This CDR3 contains 17 residues. With 0 bases clipped from V and 4 bases from J, the junction kept 5 bases outside the gene matches. Germline-derived CDR1 and CDR2 are SGHRS and YFSETQ. The CDR3 spells CASSLGASGGAYNEQFF. DNA of the CDR3: TGCGCCAGCAGCTTGGGCGCTAGCGGGGGGGCTTACAATGAGCAGTTCTTC.

The rearrangement joins TRBV7-2 to TRBJ2-1; D perhaps matches TRBD2 (6 bases). The V and J ends lost 4 bases and 7 bases respectively, with 17 bases between them. Germline V lookup: CDR1 SGHTA, CDR2 FQGNSA. CDR3 size: 15 residues. As DNA, the CDR3 is TGTGCCAGCAGCTCTCGTGCGGGGTACAAGAATGAGCAGTTCTTC. It is translated as CASSSRAGYKNEQFF.

The V gene is TRBV21-1, the J gene TRBJ1-2; the table's D call TRBD1 went unverified against the DNA. TRBV21-1 is a pseudogene. This CDR3 is 15 amino acids long. This CDR3 is CASSKGSGYGYGYTF. The DNA for the CDR3 is TGTGCCAGCAGCAAAGGGTCAGGGTATGGGTATGGCTACACCTTC.

This clonotype was recorded a few times. The chain is built from TRBV7-9 and TRBJ2-1; the D gene is possibly TRBD1 (6 bases). V lost 2 bases and J lost 0, with 14 bases in between. Germline CDR1 SEHNR, CDR2 FQNEAQ (reference sequence). The CDR3 contains 17 residues. CDR3 in DNA: TGTGCCAGCAGCTTACGAGCCACAGGGACCTCCTACAATGAGCAGTTCTTC. As protein: CASSLRATGTSYNEQFF.

This chain connects TRBV19 to TRBJ2-2, with TRBD2 matching over 11 bases. Trimming at V came to 5 bases and at J to 5 bases, leaving 10 bases not matched to a gene. The germline V gene encodes CDR1 LNHDA and CDR2 SQIVND (reference sequence). CDR3 length equals 17 residues. Here the CDR3 reads CASSVGLAGGGTGELFF. In DNA form, the CDR3 reads TGTGCCAGTAGTGTAGGGCTAGCGGGAGGTGGGACCGGGGAGCTGTTTTTT.

This CDR3 is CSARKPGTSYETQYF. DNA for the CDR3: TGCAGTGCTAGGAAGCCCGGGACTAGCTATGAGACCCAGTACTTC. V and J are TRBV20-1 and TRBJ2-5; 9 bases match TRBD2. CDR1 and CDR2 (germline): DFQATT, SNEGSKA (reference sequence). This CDR3 has 15 amino acids. J was trimmed by 5 bases and V by 3 bases; bases with no gene match: 10.

This clonotype was observed a handful of times. CDR3 nucleotide sequence: TGCGCCAGCAGCCAGTCGACAGGTTTACTTAACTATGGCTACACCTTC. This codes for CASSQSTGLLNYGYTF. The chain carries TRBV4-1 and TRBJ1-2; tentatively, D is TRBD1 (6 bases). Trimming pared 3 bases from V and 1 base from J, leaving 15 bases between. The CDR3 totals 16 residues. CDR1 MGHRA and CDR2 YSYEKL come from the germline V gene.

In its sample, this clonotype was seen many times. The chain links TRBV3-1 to TRBJ2-7; a weak D match, TRBD1 (6 bases). Germline-derived CDR1 and CDR2 are LGHDT and YNNKEL (reference sequence). The CDR3 totals 17 residues. Trimming took 0 bases from V and 1 from J, leaving 16 bases between them. DNA for the CDR3: TGTGCCAGCAGCCAAGATGTTACAGGGCGGGTGTCCTACGAGCAGTACTTC. Encoded protein: CASSQDVTGRVSYEQYF.

This clonotype was counted many times. This sequence joins TRBV12-3 or TRBV12-4 and TRBJ1-2; D unresolved. This CDR3 is 13 amino acids long. Trimming stripped 6 bases from V and 6 bases from J, with 14 bases between. The CDR3 nucleotides are TGTGCCAGCAGCCAGCCCCCTAAGGATGGCTACACCTTC. Translation gives CASSQPPKDGYTF.

CDR3 in DNA: TGTGCCAGCAGCGCAGGGCACACTGAAGCTTTCTTT. Amino acids: CASSAGHTEAFF. The rearrangement joins TRBV12-3 or TRBV12-4 to TRBJ1-1, with a tentative D call TRBD1 (5 bases). CDR3 length: 12 residues. V lost 6 bases and J lost 3, with 8 bases in between.

This clonotype showed up just a few times. The V and J genes are TRBV20-1 and TRBJ2-1, with 11 bases identical to TRBD2. The germline V gene has CDR1 DFQATT and CDR2 SNEGSKA (reference sequence). Trimming at V came to 4 bases and at J to 6 bases, leaving 14 bases not matched to a gene. This CDR3 is 17 amino acids long. In DNA form, the CDR3 reads TGCAGTGCTACGGTGGCTAGCGGGAGGACAGAGGCCAATGAGCAGTTCTTC. It encodes CSATVASGRTEANEQFF.

This clonotype was found a few times. V and J are TRBV12-3 or TRBV12-4 and TRBJ2-7, with 9 nucleotides matching TRBD1. This CDR3 comprises 16 residues. V lost 8 bases and J lost 2; bases outside the gene matches: 13. CDR3 sequence (DNA): TGTGCCAGCCCCCGAATCCCGGGACAGGGCCCCTACGAGCAGTACTTC. It specifies CASPRIPGQGPYEQYF.

This clonotype was observed a handful of times. The chain recombines TRBV7-2 with TRBJ1-1; weak D call: TRBD1 (5 bases). V was pared by 2 bases and J by 1 base, with 14 bases between. This CDR3 is built from 16 residues. CDR1 and CDR2 from the germline V gene are SGHTA and FQGNSA. In nucleotides, the CDR3 is TGTGCCAGCAGCTTATTCGGGGCAGGGACGAACACTGAAGCTTTCTTT. It yields the protein CASSLFGAGTNTEAFF.